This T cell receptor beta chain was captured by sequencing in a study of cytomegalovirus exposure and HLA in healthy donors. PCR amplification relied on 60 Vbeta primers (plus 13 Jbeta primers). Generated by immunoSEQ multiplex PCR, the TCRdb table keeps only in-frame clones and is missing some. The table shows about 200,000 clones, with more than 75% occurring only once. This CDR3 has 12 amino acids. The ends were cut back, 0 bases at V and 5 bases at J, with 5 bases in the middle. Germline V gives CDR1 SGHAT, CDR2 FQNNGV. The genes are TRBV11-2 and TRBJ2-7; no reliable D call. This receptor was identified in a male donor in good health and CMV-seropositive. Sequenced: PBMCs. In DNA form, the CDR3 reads TGTGCCAGCAGCTTAGATATCCACGAGCAGTACTTC. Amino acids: CASSLDIHEQYF. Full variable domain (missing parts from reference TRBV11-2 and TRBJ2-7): EAGVAQSPRYKIIEKRQSVAFWCNPISGHATLYWYQQILGQGPKLLIQFQNNGVVDDSQLPKDRFSAERLKGVDSTLKIQPAKLEDSAVYLCASSLDIHEQYFGPGTRLTVT.